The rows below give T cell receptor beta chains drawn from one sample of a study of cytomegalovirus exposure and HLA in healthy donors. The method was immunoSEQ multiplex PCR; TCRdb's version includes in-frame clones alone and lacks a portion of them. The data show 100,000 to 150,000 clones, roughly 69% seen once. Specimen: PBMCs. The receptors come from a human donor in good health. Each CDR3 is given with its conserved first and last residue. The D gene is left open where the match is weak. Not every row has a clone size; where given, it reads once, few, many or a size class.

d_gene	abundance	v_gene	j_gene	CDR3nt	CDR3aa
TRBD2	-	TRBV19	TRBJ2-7	TGTGCCAGTAGTGGGACTAGCGGGATTTACGAGCAGTACTTC	CASSGTSGIYEQYF
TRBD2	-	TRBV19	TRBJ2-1	TGTGCCAGTAGTATAGCCAGAGGGCGCGGGGGATTAGTCAATGAGCAGTTCTTC	CASSIARGRGGLVNEQFF
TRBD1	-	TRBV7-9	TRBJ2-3	TGTTCCAGCAGCTTAGGGGCGACAGGGCCAGATACGCAGTATTTT	CSSSLGATGPDTQYF
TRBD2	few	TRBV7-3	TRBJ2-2	TGTGCCAGCAGGTTAGCGGGTACCACCGGGGAGCTGTTTTTT	CASRLAGTTGELFF
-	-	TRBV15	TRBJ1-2	TGTGCCACCAGCAGAGTAGGAGGGGTGGGTGGCTACACCTTC	CATSRVGGVGGYTF
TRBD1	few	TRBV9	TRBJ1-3	TGTGCCAGCAGCGTAGCAATCGGGACAGGGCCTGGAAACACCATATATTTT	CASSVAIGTGPGNTIYF
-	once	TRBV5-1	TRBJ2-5	TGCGCCAGCAACTTATATGGGGGGGCGTCCCAAGAGACCCAGTACTTC	CASNLYGGASQETQYF
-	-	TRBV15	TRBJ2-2	TGTGCCACCAGCAGAGATTTGAGGCAAACCGGGGAGCTGTTTTTT	CATSRDLRQTGELFF
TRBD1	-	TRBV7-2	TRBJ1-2	TGTGCCAGCAGCCCAACAGGGGCAAGTTTTTATGGCTACACCTTC	CASSPTGASFYGYTF
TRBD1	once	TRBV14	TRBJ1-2	TGTGCCAGCAGCCAAGATTTGCACGGGACAGGGACCCTCTATGGCTACACCTTC	CASSQDLHGTGTLYGYTF
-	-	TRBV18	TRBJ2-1	TGTGCCAGCTCACCGCTGGAGGGGGCATACAATGAGCAGTTCTTC	CASSPLEGAYNEQFF